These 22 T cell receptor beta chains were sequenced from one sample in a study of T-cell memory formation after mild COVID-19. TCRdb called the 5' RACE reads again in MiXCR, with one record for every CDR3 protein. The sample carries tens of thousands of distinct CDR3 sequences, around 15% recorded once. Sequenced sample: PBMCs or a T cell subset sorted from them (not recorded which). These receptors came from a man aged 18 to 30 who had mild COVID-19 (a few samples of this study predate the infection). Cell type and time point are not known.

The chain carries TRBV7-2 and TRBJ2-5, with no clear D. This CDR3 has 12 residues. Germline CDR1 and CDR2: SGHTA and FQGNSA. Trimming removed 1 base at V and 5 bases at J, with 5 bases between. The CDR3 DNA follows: TGTGCCAGCAGCTTAGTCTGGGAGACCCAGTACTTC. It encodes CASSLVWETQYF.

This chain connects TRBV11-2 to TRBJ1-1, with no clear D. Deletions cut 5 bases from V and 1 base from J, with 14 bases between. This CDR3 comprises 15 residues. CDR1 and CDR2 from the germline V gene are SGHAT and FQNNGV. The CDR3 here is CASSHPEGTNTEAFF. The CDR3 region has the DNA TGTGCCAGCAGCCATCCCGAGGGCACGAACACTGAAGCTTTCTTT. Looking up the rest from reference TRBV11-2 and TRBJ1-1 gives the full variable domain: EAGVAQSPRYKIIEKRQSVAFWCNPISGHATLYWYQQILGQGPKLLIQFQNNGVVDDSQLPKDRFSAERLKGVDSTLKIQPAKLEDSAVYLCASSHPEGTNTEAFFGQGTRLTVV.

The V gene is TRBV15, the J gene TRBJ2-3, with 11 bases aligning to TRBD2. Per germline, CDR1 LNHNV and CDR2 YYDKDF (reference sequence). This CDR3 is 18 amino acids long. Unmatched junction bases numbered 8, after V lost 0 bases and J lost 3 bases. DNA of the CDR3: TGTGCCACCAGCAGAGATAATGTAGCGGGGGGGACTACAGATACGCAGTATTTT. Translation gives CATSRDNVAGGTTDTQYF.

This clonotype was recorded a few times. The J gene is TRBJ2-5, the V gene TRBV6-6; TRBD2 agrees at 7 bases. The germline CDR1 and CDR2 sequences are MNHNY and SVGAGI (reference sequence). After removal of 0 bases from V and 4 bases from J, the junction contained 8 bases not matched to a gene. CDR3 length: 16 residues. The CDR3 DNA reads TGTGCCAGCAGTTACTCGCCGGGGGGTGGAGGAGAGACCCAGTACTTC. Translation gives CASSYSPGGGGETQYF.

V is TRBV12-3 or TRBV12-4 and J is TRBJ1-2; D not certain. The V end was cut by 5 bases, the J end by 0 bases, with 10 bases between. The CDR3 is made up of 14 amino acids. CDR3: CASSSTFANYGYTF. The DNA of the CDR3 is TGTGCCAGCAGTAGTACCTTCGCTAACTATGGCTACACCTTC.

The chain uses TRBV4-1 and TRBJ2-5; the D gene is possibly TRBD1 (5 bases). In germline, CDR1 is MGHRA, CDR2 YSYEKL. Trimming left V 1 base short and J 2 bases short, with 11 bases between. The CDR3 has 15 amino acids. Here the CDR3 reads CASSQGIAGQETQYF. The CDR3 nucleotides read TGCGCCAGCAGCCAAGGGATAGCAGGGCAAGAGACCCAGTACTTC.

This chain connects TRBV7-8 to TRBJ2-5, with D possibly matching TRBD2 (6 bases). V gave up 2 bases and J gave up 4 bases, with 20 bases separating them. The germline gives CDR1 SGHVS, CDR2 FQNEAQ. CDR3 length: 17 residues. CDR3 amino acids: CASSLWRVRVKRETQYF. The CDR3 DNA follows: TGTGCCAGCAGCTTATGGAGGGTCAGGGTCAAGCGAGAGACCCAGTACTTC.

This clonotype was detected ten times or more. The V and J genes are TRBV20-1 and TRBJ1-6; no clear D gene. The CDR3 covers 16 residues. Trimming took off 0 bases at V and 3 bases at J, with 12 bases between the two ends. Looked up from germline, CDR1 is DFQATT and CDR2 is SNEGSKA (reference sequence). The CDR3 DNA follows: TGCAGTGCTAGAGATTATGCAAGCAACTATAATTCACCCCTCCACTTT. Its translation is CSARDYASNYNSPLHF.

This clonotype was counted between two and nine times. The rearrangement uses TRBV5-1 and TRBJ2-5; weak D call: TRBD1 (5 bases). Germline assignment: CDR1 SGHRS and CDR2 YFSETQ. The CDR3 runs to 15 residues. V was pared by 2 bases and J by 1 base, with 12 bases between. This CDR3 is CASSFRPGIQETQYF. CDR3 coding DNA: TGCGCCAGCAGCTTCCGGCCAGGGATCCAAGAGACCCAGTACTTC.

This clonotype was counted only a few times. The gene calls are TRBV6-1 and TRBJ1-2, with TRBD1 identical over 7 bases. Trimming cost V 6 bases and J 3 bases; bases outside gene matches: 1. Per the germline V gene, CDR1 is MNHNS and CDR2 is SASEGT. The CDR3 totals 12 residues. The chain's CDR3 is CASRTGYYGYTF. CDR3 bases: TGTGCCAGCAGGACAGGGTACTATGGCTACACCTTC.

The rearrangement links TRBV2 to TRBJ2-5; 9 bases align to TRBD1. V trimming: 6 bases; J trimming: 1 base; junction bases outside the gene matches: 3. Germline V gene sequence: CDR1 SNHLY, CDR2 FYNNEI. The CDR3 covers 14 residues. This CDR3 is CASRTGGFQETQYF. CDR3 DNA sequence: TGTGCCAGCAGGACAGGGGGTTTCCAAGAGACCCAGTACTTC.

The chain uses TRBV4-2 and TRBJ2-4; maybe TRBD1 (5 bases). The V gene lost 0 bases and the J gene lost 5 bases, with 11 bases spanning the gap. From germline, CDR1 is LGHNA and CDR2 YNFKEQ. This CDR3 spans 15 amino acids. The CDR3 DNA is TGTGCCAGCAGCCAAGAGGGCGTAGGGGAAAACATTCAGTACTTC. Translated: CASSQEGVGENIQYF.

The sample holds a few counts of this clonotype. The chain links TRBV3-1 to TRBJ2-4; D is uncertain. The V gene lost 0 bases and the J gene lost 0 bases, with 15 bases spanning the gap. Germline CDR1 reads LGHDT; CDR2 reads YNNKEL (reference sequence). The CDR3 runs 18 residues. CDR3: CASSQDQWPTLAKNIQYF. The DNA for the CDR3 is TGTGCCAGCAGCCAAGATCAGTGGCCCACACTAGCCAAAAACATTCAGTACTTC.

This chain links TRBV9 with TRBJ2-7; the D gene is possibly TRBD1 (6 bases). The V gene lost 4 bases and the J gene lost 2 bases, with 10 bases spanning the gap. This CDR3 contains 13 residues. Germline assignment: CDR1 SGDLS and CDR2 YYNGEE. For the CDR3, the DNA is TGTGCCAGCAGCCGGGACACCCCCTACGAGCAGTACTTC. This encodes CASSRDTPYEQYF.

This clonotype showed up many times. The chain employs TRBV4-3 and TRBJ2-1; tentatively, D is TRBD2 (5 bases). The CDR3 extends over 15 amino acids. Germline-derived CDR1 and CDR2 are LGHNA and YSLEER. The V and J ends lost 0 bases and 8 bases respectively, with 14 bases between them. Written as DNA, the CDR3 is TGCGCCAGCAGCCAAGAGATCGGCCTGAGGGATGAGCAGTTCTTC. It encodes CASSQEIGLRDEQFF.

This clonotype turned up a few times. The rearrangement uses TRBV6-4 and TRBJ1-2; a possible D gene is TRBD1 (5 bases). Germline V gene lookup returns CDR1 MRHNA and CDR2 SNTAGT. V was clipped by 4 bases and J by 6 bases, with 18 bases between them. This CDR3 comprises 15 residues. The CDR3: CASSVGTAEGDGYTF. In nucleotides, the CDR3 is TGTGCCAGCAGTGTCGGGACGGCCGAGGGAGATGGCTACACCTTC.

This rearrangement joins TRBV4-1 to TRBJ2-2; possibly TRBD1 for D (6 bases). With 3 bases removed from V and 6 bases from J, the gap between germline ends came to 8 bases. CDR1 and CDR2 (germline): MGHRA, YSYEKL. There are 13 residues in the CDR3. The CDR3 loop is CASSQGASGELFF. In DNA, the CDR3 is TGCGCCAGCAGCCAGGGGGCGTCCGGGGAGCTGTTTTTT.

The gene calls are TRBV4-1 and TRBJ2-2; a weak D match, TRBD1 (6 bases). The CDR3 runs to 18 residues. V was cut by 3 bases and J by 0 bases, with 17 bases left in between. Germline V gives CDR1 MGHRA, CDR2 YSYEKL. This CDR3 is CASSHSPWTDSNTGELFF. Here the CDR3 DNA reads TGCGCCAGCAGCCATTCACCATGGACAGATTCGAACACCGGGGAGCTGTTTTTT.

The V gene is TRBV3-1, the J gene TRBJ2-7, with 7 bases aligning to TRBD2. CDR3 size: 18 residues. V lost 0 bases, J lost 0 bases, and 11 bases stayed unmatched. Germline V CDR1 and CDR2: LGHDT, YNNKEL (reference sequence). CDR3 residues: CASSQDRPAGISSYEQYF. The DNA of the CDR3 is TGTGCCAGCAGCCAAGATCGCCCAGCGGGGATCAGCTCCTACGAGCAGTACTTC.

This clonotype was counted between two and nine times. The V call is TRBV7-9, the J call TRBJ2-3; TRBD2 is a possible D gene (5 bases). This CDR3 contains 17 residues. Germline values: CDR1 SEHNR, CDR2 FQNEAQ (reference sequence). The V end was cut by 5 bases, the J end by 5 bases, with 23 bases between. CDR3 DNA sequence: TGTGCCAGCAGCGGCCTGCTAGTTAGCCCCCGGGGAGATACGCAGTATTTT. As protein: CASSGLLVSPRGDTQYF. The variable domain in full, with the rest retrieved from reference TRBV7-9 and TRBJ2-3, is DTGVSQNPRHKITKRGQNVTFRCDPISEHNRLYWYRQTLGQGPEFLTYFQNEAQLEKSRLLSDRFSAERPKGSFSTLEIQRTEQGDSAMYLCASSGLLVSPRGDTQYFGPGTRLTVL.

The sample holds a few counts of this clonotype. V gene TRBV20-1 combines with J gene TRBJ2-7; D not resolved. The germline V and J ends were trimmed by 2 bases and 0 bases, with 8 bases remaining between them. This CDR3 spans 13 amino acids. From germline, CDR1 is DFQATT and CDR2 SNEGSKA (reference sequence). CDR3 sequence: CSARQPSSYEQYF. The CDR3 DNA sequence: TGCAGTGCTAGACAGCCCAGCTCCTACGAGCAGTACTTC.

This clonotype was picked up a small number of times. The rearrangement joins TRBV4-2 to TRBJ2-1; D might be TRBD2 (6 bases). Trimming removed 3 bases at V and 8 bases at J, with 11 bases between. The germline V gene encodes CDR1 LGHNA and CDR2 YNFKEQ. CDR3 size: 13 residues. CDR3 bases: TGTGCCAGCAGCCATTCTAGCGACTATGAGCAGTTCTTC. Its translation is CASSHSSDYEQFF.